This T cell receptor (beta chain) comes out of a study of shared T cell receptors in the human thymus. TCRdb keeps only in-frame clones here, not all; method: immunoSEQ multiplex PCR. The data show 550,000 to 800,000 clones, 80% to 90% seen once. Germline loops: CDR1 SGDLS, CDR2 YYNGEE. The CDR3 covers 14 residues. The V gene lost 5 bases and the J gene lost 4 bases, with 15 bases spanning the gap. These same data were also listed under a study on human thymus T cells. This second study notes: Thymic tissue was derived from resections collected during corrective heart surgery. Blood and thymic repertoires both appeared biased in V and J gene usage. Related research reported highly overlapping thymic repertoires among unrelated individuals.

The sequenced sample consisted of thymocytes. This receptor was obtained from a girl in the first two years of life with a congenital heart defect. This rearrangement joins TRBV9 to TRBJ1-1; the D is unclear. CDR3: CASRNPGSVTEAFF. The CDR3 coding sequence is TGTGCCAGCAGGAACCCAGGTAGTGTCACTGAAGCTTTCTTT.